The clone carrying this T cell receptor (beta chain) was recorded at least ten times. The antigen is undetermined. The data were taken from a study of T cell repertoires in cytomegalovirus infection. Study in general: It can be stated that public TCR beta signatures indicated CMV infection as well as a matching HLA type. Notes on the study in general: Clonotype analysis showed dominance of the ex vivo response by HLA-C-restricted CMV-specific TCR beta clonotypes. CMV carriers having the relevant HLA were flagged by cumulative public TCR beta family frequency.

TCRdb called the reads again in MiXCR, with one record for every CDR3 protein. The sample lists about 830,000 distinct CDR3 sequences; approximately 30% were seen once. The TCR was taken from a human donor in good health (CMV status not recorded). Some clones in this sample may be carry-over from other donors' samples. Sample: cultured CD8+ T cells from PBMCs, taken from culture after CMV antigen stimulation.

CDR3 loop: CASSSGSWDYEQYF. CDR3 DNA: TGTGCCAGCAGCTCCGGTAGTTGGGACTACGAGCAGTACTTC. The rearrangement links TRBV7-8 to TRBJ2-7, with unresolved D. This CDR3 is 14 amino acids long. The V gene lost 4 bases and the J gene lost 3 bases, with 13 bases spanning the gap. Germline loops: CDR1 SGHVS, CDR2 FQNEAQ.